The entry below gives a single TCR beta chain sequence along with its context. The entry originates in a study of T cell responses to AZD1222 COVID-19 vaccine. V was clipped by 4 bases and J by 2 bases, with 15 bases between them. Per germline, CDR1 MNHEY and CDR2 SMNVEV (reference sequence). The CDR3 contains 15 residues. Profiled with immunoSEQ multiplex PCR; TCRdb holds only in-frame clones, not every one. The table has 65,000 to 100,000 clones, 91% seen once. This sequence joins TRBV27 and TRBJ2-7; D not resolved. The clonotype comes from an adult who received the AZD1222 COVID-19 vaccine. The sample consisted of peripheral blood, taken 28 days after the second AZD1222 dose. CDR3 bases: TGTGCCAGCAGTTCCCCTCTCCGACGGGCCTACGAGCAGTACTTC. The encoded protein is CASSSPLRRAYEQYF.